What follows describes a single TCR beta chain. Antigen unknown. This entry comes from a study of T cell clones after liver transplantation. At the level of the study: In this trial, immunosuppression withdrawal was attempted within 2 years of liver transplant. Until 12-24 months post-transplant, subjects got standard immunosuppression and no induction.

The assay was immunoSEQ multiplex PCR, and TCRdb's table has in-frame clones only and misses some. The sample records 70,000 to 95,000 clones, roughly 85% being singletons. Study observations and caveats: The donor-reactive repertoire was only partly measurable in two subjects, lacking donor cells. Donor-reactive sequences fell more than third party-reactive ones, suggesting partial deletion.

The CDR3 has 17 amino acids. Trimming cost V 2 bases and J 3 bases; bases outside gene matches: 8. The germline V gene has CDR1 SGHRS and CDR2 YFSETQ. Specimen: CD4+ T cells from blood, collected at the 22-month timepoint. The sequence was collected from a human patient who received a liver transplant. The graft donor may have given rise to some T cells. The chain combines TRBV5-1 with TRBJ1-5, with 10 bases matching TRBD1. The CDR3 sequence: CASSLLPGTGDNQPQHF. The CDR3 region has the DNA TGCGCCAGCAGCTTATTACCCGGGACAGGGGACAATCAGCCCCAGCATTTT.